The rows below give T cell receptor beta chains drawn from one sample of a study of cytomegalovirus exposure and HLA in healthy donors. The assay was immunoSEQ multiplex PCR, and TCRdb's table has in-frame clones only and misses some. The profile shows more than 85,000 clones, about 94% of them singletons. The sample taken for sequencing was PBMCs. These receptors were obtained from a woman aged 18-29 years in good health and CMV-seronegative. The CDR3 runs from the conserved cysteine through the conserved F or W. Fields, in order: J gene, D gene, clone size, V gene, CDR3 DNA, CDR3 protein. D genes are given only for firm matches. The size field is filled for only some rows; it gives once, few, many or a size class.

J gene: TRBJ1-2
D gene: TRBD1
clone size: once
V gene: TRBV19
CDR3 DNA: TGTGCCAGTAGTTTACGACAGGGTGGCTACACCTTC
CDR3 protein: CASSLRQGGYTF

J gene: TRBJ2-7
D gene: .
clone size: .
V gene: TRBV27
CDR3 DNA: TGTGCCAGCATTCCAGAGCAGTACTTC
CDR3 protein: CASIPEQYF

J gene: TRBJ2-7
D gene: .
clone size: .
V gene: TRBV19
CDR3 DNA: TGTGCCAGTAGTATAGGGTGGCAGGCCAGCTACGAGCAGTACTTC
CDR3 protein: CASSIGWQASYEQYF

J gene: TRBJ1-1
D gene: .
clone size: .
V gene: TRBV14
CDR3 DNA: TGTGCCAGCAGCCAAGACAGGGACACTGAAGCTTTCTTT
CDR3 protein: CASSQDRDTEAFF

J gene: TRBJ1-4
D gene: .
clone size: .
V gene: TRBV2
CDR3 DNA: TGTGCCAGCAGGTCACCGACAGGAGTAAGGGCAACTAATGAAAAACTGTTTTTT
CDR3 protein: CASRSPTGVRATNEKLFF

J gene: TRBJ2-7
D gene: TRBD2
clone size: .
V gene: TRBV14
CDR3 DNA: TGTGCCAGCAGCCGGGGACTAGCGGCCTCCTACGAGCAGTACTTC
CDR3 protein: CASSRGLAASYEQYF

J gene: TRBJ1-1
D gene: TRBD1
clone size: .
V gene: TRBV27
CDR3 DNA: TGTGCCAGTACCTACCCTCAGGGGGCAGGTACTGAAGCTTTCTTT
CDR3 protein: CASTYPQGAGTEAFF

J gene: TRBJ2-6
D gene: TRBD1
clone size: .
V gene: TRBV5-4
CDR3 DNA: TGTGCCAGCAGCTTGGGAGGGACAGGGAACTCTGGGGCCAACGTCCTGACTTTC
CDR3 protein: CASSLGGTGNSGANVLTF

J gene: TRBJ2-1
D gene: .
clone size: .
V gene: TRBV13
CDR3 DNA: TGTGCCAGCAGCTTAGCCCAGGGGGAGCAGTTCTTC
CDR3 protein: CASSLAQGEQFF

J gene: TRBJ1-1
D gene: .
clone size: .
V gene: TRBV5-1
CDR3 DNA: TGCGCCAGCAGCTTTAAGATCGGGCAGGGCCTTCGGAGCACTGAAGCTTTCTTT
CDR3 protein: CASSFKIGQGLRSTEAFF

J gene: TRBJ1-4
D gene: TRBD1
clone size: once
V gene: TRBV6-5
CDR3 DNA: TGTGCCAGCAGTCGAGGGACAGCCTTTAACGAAAAACTGTTTTTT
CDR3 protein: CASSRGTAFNEKLFF

J gene: TRBJ1-1
D gene: .
clone size: .
V gene: TRBV11-3
CDR3 DNA: TGTGCCAGCAGCTTAGATGGGAGAGGGGGTAGTACTGAAGCTTTCTTT
CDR3 protein: CASSLDGRGGSTEAFF

J gene: TRBJ1-2
D gene: TRBD1
clone size: once
V gene: TRBV13
CDR3 DNA: TGTGCCAGCAGCAACGGACAGGGACTTAACTATGGCTACACCTTC
CDR3 protein: CASSNGQGLNYGYTF

J gene: TRBJ2-3
D gene: .
clone size: .
V gene: TRBV29-1
CDR3 DNA: TGCAGCGGTGGGGGGACAGTCAACACAGATACGCAGTATTTT
CDR3 protein: CSGGGTVNTDTQYF

J gene: TRBJ1-3
D gene: TRBD1
clone size: .
V gene: TRBV14
CDR3 DNA: TGTGCCAGCAGCCAAGTTCAGGGGGCATTTGGAAACACCATATATTTT
CDR3 protein: CASSQVQGAFGNTIYF

J gene: TRBJ2-5
D gene: TRBD2
clone size: .
V gene: TRBV7-9
CDR3 DNA: TGTGCCAGCAGCCTCACCGGGACTAGCGGGAGACAAGAGACCCAGTACTTC
CDR3 protein: CASSLTGTSGRQETQYF

J gene: TRBJ2-7
D gene: TRBD2
clone size: .
V gene: TRBV15
CDR3 DNA: TGTGCCACCAGCTCCAGGTGGACTAGCGATTCCTACGAGCAGTACTTC
CDR3 protein: CATSSRWTSDSYEQYF

J gene: TRBJ2-2
D gene: TRBD1
clone size: .
V gene: TRBV19
CDR3 DNA: TGTGCCAGTATGCCGGACAGGGGGGTTTTTGGGGAGCTGTTTTTT
CDR3 protein: CASMPDRGVFGELFF

J gene: TRBJ1-2
D gene: TRBD1
clone size: .
V gene: TRBV7-8
CDR3 DNA: TGTGCCACCACACTAGGGGCTGGGGACAGTTCCGTCTCTACCTATGGCTACACCTTC
CDR3 protein: CATTLGAGDSSVSTYGYTF

J gene: TRBJ2-1
D gene: TRBD2
clone size: .
V gene: TRBV18
CDR3 DNA: TGTGCCAGCTCACCGACTAGCGGGAATAATGAGCAGTTCTTC
CDR3 protein: CASSPTSGNNEQFF

J gene: TRBJ2-1
D gene: TRBD2
clone size: .
V gene: TRBV27
CDR3 DNA: TGTGCCAGCAGCACATCTAGCGGCGATGAGCAGTTCTTC
CDR3 protein: CASSTSSGDEQFF

J gene: TRBJ1-3
D gene: .
clone size: .
V gene: TRBV5-1
CDR3 DNA: TGCGCCAGCAGCTTGTCAGCCGGGGCTGGAAACACCATATATTTT
CDR3 protein: CASSLSAGAGNTIYF

J gene: TRBJ1-3
D gene: .
clone size: .
V gene: TRBV7-9
CDR3 DNA: TGTGCCAGCAGCGGACAACAGGTGACGGGCGGAAACACCATATATTTT
CDR3 protein: CASSGQQVTGGNTIYF

J gene: TRBJ2-1
D gene: TRBD2
clone size: .
V gene: TRBV2
CDR3 DNA: TGTGCCAGCAGTGCTCGGACTAGCGTCAGTGAGCAGTTCTTC
CDR3 protein: CASSARTSVSEQFF

J gene: TRBJ2-1
D gene: TRBD2
clone size: .
V gene: TRBV7-9
CDR3 DNA: TGTGCCAGCACCACAACCCGAGATACTAGCGGGAGGTTGGGTGAGCAGTTCTTC
CDR3 protein: CASTTTRDTSGRLGEQFF

J gene: TRBJ1-1
D gene: .
clone size: .
V gene: TRBV7-9
CDR3 DNA: TGTGCCAGCAGCTTAATCGGGTTGAGGAGCACTGAAGCTTTCTTT
CDR3 protein: CASSLIGLRSTEAFF